These 26 T cell receptor beta chains share one sample of origin, sequenced in a study of blood T cell repertoires in COVID-19. This table comes from immunoSEQ multiplex PCR, and its TCRdb copy is limited to in-frame clones, with some not included. The table has roughly 41,000 clones, 85% to 90% seen once. Sequences were obtained from peripheral blood. The receptors originated from a human donor in a cohort sampled during active COVID-19.

This rearrangement joins TRBV28 to TRBJ2-2; D is unresolved. CDR1 and CDR2 from the germline V gene are MDHEN and SYDVKM. This CDR3 has 15 residues. The V gene lost 8 bases and the J gene lost 0 bases, with 13 bases spanning the gap. The CDR3 sequence: CASSLLPANTGELFF. The CDR3 bases are TGTGCCAGCTCTTTGCTACCCGCGAACACCGGGGAGCTGTTTTTT.

V is TRBV28 and J is TRBJ2-2; 12 positions match TRBD2. CDR1 is MDHEN, CDR2 SYDVKM, per germline. The CDR3 spans 16 residues. The ends lost 6 bases at V and 1 base at J; junction bases unmatched: 3. CDR3 residues: CASSRTSGMNTGELFF. In nucleotides, the CDR3 is TGTGCCAGCAGCCGGACTAGCGGGATGAACACCGGGGAGCTGTTTTTT.

Worth noting for this clone: Mismatch with germline at one junction end may stem from a read error. The rearrangement uses TRBV4-2 and TRBJ2-1; no clear D. There are 14 residues in the CDR3. In germline, CDR1 is LGHNA, CDR2 YNFKEQ. CDR3 loop: CASTQGLVVNEQFF. Written as DNA, the CDR3 is TGTGCCAGCACCCAAGGGCTAGTTGTCAATGAGCAGTTCTTC.

This chain connects TRBV19 to TRBJ1-1; D possibly corresponds to TRBD1 (6 bases). In germline, CDR1 is LNHDA, CDR2 SQIVND (reference sequence). V lost 3 bases and J lost 1, with 12 bases in between. There are 15 residues in the CDR3. CDR3 loop: CASSIGPRGNTEAFF. The CDR3 region has the DNA TGTGCCAGTAGTATTGGTCCCAGGGGGAACACTGAAGCTTTCTTT.

The chain joins TRBV18 to TRBJ1-4, with D unclear. V was pared by 0 bases and J by 0 bases, with 8 bases between. CDR1 and CDR2 (germline): KGHSH, LQKENI. The CDR3 consists of 16 residues. The DNA of the CDR3 is TGTGCCAGCTCACCACCTGGGCTCGCAACTAATGAAAAACTGTTTTTT. It codes for CASSPPGLATNEKLFF.

The CDR3 here is CAWTNKFGTTEQYF. CDR3 coding DNA: TGTGCCTGGACTAATAAATTCGGGACAACTGAGCAGTACTTC. The genes are TRBV30 and TRBJ2-7; a weak D match, TRBD1 (6 bases). This CDR3 spans 14 amino acids. With 4 bases removed from V and 7 bases from J, the gap between germline ends came to 20 bases. From germline, CDR1 is GTSNPN and CDR2 SVGIG (reference sequence).

CDR3 sequence (DNA): TGTGCCAGCAGCTTAGTTCGGCAGGAGGGCAATGAGCAGTTCTTC. Its protein is CASSLVRQEGNEQFF. This sequence joins TRBV7-2 and TRBJ2-1; D might be TRBD2 (6 bases). This CDR3 is built from 15 residues. The germline V gene has CDR1 SGHTA and CDR2 FQGNSA. With 1 base removed from V and 6 bases from J, the gap between germline ends came to 13 bases.

This chain uses TRBV19 with TRBJ2-7; 9 nucleotides align to TRBD2. The CDR3 runs to 15 residues. The J segment lost 0 bases and the V segment lost 3 bases, leaving 3 bases of the junction unmatched. Germline assignment: CDR1 LNHDA and CDR2 SQIVND (reference sequence). CDR3 protein: CASSILAGSSYEQYF. The CDR3 DNA reads as TGTGCCAGTAGTATCCTAGCGGGGAGCTCCTACGAGCAGTACTTC.

This clone was picked up one time. This chain uses TRBV6-5 with TRBJ1-5, with D unclear. V lost 4 bases and J lost 3, with 10 bases in between. CDR1 and CDR2 from the germline V gene are MNHEY and SVGAGI. The CDR3 is 14 amino acids. The CDR3 nucleotides are TGTGCCAGCAGTTGGTCGGGTTACAATCAGCCCCAGCATTTT. It codes for CASSWSGYNQPQHF.

The chain carries TRBV29-1 and TRBJ2-7, with D maybe TRBD1 (5 bases). Germline lookup yields CDR1 SQVTM and CDR2 ANQGSEA. The CDR3 length is 13 residues. V lost 3 bases and J lost 2, with 11 bases in between. Written as DNA, the CDR3 is TGCAGCGTTGAGGGGCCTTCTACCTACGAGCAGTACTTC. Protein product: CSVEGPSTYEQYF.

The rearrangement links TRBV19 to TRBJ2-7; TRBD2 matches 8 bases. CDR1 is LNHDA and CDR2 is SQIVND in the germline V gene (reference sequence). Germline trimming cut 1 base from V and 0 bases from J; bases unmatched to any gene: 2. The length of the CDR3 is 15 residues. CDR3 amino acids: CASSIAAGGSYEQYF. CDR3 coding DNA: TGTGCCAGTAGTATAGCCGCGGGGGGCTCCTACGAGCAGTACTTC.

This chain connects TRBV5-5 to TRBJ2-5; 12 bases map to TRBD2. The CDR3 covers 18 residues. Germline V gene lookup returns CDR1 SGHKS and CDR2 YYEKEE (reference sequence). The V gene end was trimmed by 1 base and the J gene end by 1 base; junction bases not matched to a gene: 8. The CDR3 sequence is CASSLPRLAGAGQETQYF. The CDR3 DNA follows: TGTGCCAGCAGCTTGCCTCGACTAGCGGGAGCAGGCCAAGAGACCCAGTACTTC.

This rearrangement joins TRBV6-6 to TRBJ2-1, with 7 positions matching TRBD2. V lost 6 bases to trimming and J lost 4 bases; unmatched junction nucleotides: 12. Germline V CDR1 and CDR2: MNHNY, SVGAGI (reference sequence). This CDR3 region has 16 residues. The CDR3, as DNA: TGTGCCAGCAGCCGTGCTACTAGCGTTGGTTACAATGAGCAGTTCTTC. As protein: CASSRATSVGYNEQFF.

CDR3 region: CASSLGGRLAKNIQYF. The CDR3 coding sequence is TGTGCCAGCAGTCTGGGGGGGAGATTAGCCAAAAACATTCAGTACTTC. This chain links TRBV28 with TRBJ2-4, with 7 bases that match TRBD2. V was clipped by 5 bases and J by 0 bases; unmatched bases: 7. Germline CDR1 is MDHEN and CDR2 is SYDVKM. The CDR3 sequence is 16 residues long. The full variable domain, with the rest looked up from reference TRBV28 and TRBJ2-4, is DVKVTQSSRYLVKRTGEKVFLECVQDMDHENMFWYRQDPGLGLRLIYFSYDVKMKEKGDIPEGYSVSREKKERFSLILESASTNQTSMYLCASSLGGRLAKNIQYFGAGTRLSVL.

The chain employs TRBV7-9 and TRBJ2-2, with 14 nucleotides matching TRBD2. CDR1 is SEHNR, CDR2 FQNEAQ, per germline (reference sequence). Trimming took 1 base from V and 2 from J; bases not matched to a gene: 3. The CDR3 totals 18 residues. CDR3 residues: CASSLGGLAGVNTGELFF. In DNA form, the CDR3 reads TGTGCCAGCAGCTTAGGGGGACTAGCGGGAGTAAACACCGGGGAGCTGTTTTTT.

The genes are TRBV3-1 (or the pseudogene TRBV3-2) and TRBJ2-7; the match to TRBD2 covers 8 bases. Per the germline V gene, CDR1 is LGHDT and CDR2 is YNNKEL (reference sequence). The CDR3 has 16 amino acids. V was pared by 4 bases and J by 0 bases, with 8 bases of the junction left unmatched. The chain's CDR3 is CASSRSLAGHSYEQYF. CDR3 nucleotides: TGTGCCAGCAGCCGCTCCCTAGCGGGTCACTCCTACGAGCAGTACTTC.

The chain couples TRBV6-5 to TRBJ1-1, with D uncertain. Germline CDR1 reads MNHEY; CDR2 reads SVGAGI. The CDR3 is 13 amino acids. V was shortened by 6 bases and J by 1 base, with 9 bases between the two germline ends. The CDR3 DNA reads as TGTGCCAGCAGGGGTCGGGAGAACACTGAAGCTTTCTTT. Its translation: CASRGRENTEAFF.

This clone was detected only once. The CDR3 loop is CASSPSWTSGHYEQYF. CDR3 coding DNA: TGTGCCAGCAGCCCTTCTTGGACTAGCGGGCACTACGAGCAGTACTTC. The genes are TRBV6-2 or TRBV6-3 and TRBJ2-7; 11 bases line up with TRBD2. Germline lookup yields CDR1 MNHEY and CDR2 SVGEGT. CDR3 size: 16 residues. V lost 6 bases to trimming and J lost 3 bases; unmatched junction nucleotides: 10.

The chain carries TRBV9 and TRBJ2-3, with TRBD1 matching over 9 bases. From germline, CDR1 is SGDLS and CDR2 YYNGEE. The ends lost 5 bases at V and 5 bases at J; junction bases unmatched: 6. The CDR3 is made up of 14 amino acids. Here the CDR3 reads CASRGTGMRDTQYF. The CDR3 DNA reads TGTGCCAGCAGGGGGACAGGGATGCGAGATACGCAGTATTTT.

V is TRBV5-1 and J is TRBJ1-2; D is uncertain. This CDR3 comprises 16 residues. Germline V gene lookup returns CDR1 SGHRS and CDR2 YFSETQ. V dropped 4 bases and J dropped 1 base, with 17 bases sitting between them. CDR3: CASSTGGSSINYGYTF. CDR3 bases: TGCGCCAGCAGCACCGGCGGCTCATCTATTAACTATGGCTACACCTTC.

The chain employs TRBV3-1 (or the pseudogene TRBV3-2) and TRBJ1-1; the D gene is possibly TRBD1 (5 bases). Deletions cut 4 bases from V and 0 bases from J, with 15 bases between. Looked up from germline, CDR1 is LGHDT and CDR2 is YNNKEL (reference sequence). The CDR3 sequence is 16 residues long. CDR3: CASSPMGDWVNTEAFF. In nucleotides, the CDR3 is TGTGCCAGCAGCCCGATGGGGGACTGGGTGAACACTGAAGCTTTCTTT.

This sequence joins TRBV30 and TRBJ2-1; 10 bases match TRBD2. Germline CDR1 is GTSNPN and CDR2 is SVGIG (reference sequence). Trimming took 1 base from V and 8 from J; bases not matched to a gene: 5. CDR3 length: 14 residues. DNA for the CDR3: TGTGCCTGGAGTGGGGGACTAGCGAGGGATGAGCAGTTCTTC. The encoded protein is CAWSGGLARDEQFF.

Here the CDR3 reads CASSLGHNNSPLHF. DNA for the CDR3: TGCGCCAGCAGCTTGGGACACAATAATTCACCCCTCCACTTT. V gene TRBV5-1 combines with J gene TRBJ1-6; D not certain. Between the trimmed V and J ends, which lost 0 bases and 5 bases, there was a span of 6 bases. The CDR3 loop spans 14 amino acids. Germline values: CDR1 SGHRS, CDR2 YFSETQ.

The chain links TRBV6-5 to TRBJ1-1; no reliable D call. Germline CDR1 and CDR2: MNHEY and SVGAGI. The CDR3 runs 15 residues. Trimming took 5 bases from V and 3 from J, leaving 16 bases between them. The CDR3 region is CASSQEEVRDTEAFF. The CDR3 coding sequence is TGTGCCAGCAGTCAGGAGGAGGTGAGGGACACTGAAGCTTTCTTT.

The rearrangement links TRBV7-9 to TRBJ2-3; TRBD2 matches 7 bases. Germline CDR1 is SEHNR and CDR2 is FQNEAQ (reference sequence). With 2 bases clipped from V and 0 bases from J, the junction kept 2 bases outside the gene matches. The CDR3 is 15 residues long. DNA for the CDR3: TGTGCCAGCAGCTTATTTAGCGGGAGCACAGATACGCAGTATTTT. Its translation: CASSLFSGSTDTQYF.

The CDR3 sequence is CASSASGQNNSPLHF. The CDR3 nucleotides are TGTGCCAGCAGCGCGTCAGGACAAAATAATTCACCCCTCCACTTT. This chain joins TRBV9 and TRBJ1-6, with D maybe TRBD1 (5 bases). V shed 3 bases and J shed 5 bases, with 12 bases lying between them. This CDR3 spans 15 amino acids. CDR1 and CDR2 (germline): SGDLS, YYNGEE.